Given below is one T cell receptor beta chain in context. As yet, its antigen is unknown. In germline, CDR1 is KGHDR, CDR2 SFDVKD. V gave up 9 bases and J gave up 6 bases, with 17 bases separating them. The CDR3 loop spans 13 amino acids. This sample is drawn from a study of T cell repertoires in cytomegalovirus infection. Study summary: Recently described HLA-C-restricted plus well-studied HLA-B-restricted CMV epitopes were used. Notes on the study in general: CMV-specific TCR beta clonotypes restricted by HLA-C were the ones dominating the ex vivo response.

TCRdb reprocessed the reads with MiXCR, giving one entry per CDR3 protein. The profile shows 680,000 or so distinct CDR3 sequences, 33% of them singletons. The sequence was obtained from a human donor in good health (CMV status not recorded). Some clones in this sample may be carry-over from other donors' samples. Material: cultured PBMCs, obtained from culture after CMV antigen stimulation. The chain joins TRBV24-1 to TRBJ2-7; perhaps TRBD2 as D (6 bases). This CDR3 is CATGRGSRGEQYF. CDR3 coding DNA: TGTGCCACCGGGCGGGGTAGTCGTGGCGAGCAGTACTTC.